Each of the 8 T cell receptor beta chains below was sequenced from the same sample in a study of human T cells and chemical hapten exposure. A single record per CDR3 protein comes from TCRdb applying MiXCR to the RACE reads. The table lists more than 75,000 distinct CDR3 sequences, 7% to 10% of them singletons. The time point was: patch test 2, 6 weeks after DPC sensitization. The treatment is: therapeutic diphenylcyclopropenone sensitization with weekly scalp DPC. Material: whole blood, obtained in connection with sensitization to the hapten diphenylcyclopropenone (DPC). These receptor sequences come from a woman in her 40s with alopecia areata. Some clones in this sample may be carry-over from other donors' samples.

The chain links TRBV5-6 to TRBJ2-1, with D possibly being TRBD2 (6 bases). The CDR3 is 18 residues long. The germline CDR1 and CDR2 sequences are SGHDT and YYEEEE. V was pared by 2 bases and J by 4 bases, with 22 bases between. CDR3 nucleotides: TGTGCCAGCAGCTTAGAAGGCGGAAGCGGGCTTTCGTACAATGAGCAGTTCTTC. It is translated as CASSLEGGSGLSYNEQFF.

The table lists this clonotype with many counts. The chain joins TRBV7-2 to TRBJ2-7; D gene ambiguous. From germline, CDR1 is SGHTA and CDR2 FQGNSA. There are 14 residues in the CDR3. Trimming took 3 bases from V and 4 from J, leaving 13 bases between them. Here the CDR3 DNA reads TGTGCCAGCAGCTTTGGCCCTTTAGGTTACGAGCAGTACTTC. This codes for CASSFGPLGYEQYF.

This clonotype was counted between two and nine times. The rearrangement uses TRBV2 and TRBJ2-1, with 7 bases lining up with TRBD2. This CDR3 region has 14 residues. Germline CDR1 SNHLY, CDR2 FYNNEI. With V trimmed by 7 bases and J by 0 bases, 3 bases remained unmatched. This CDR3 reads CASNLAGSYNEQFF. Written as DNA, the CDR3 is TGTGCCAGCAACTTAGCGGGCTCCTACAATGAGCAGTTCTTC.

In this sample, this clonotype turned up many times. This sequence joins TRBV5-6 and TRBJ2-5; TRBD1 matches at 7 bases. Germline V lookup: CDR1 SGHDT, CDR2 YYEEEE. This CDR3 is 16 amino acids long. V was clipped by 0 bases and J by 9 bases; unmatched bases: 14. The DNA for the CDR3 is TGTGCCAGCAGCTTGGTTGCAGGGGGTACGGGGATGGCCCAGTACTTC. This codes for CASSLVAGGTGMAQYF.

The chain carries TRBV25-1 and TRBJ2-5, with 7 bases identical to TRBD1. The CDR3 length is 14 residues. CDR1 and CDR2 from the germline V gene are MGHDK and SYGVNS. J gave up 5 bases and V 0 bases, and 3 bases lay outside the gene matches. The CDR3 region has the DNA TGTGCCAGCAGTGAATATAGGGGGCGGGAGACCCAGTACTTC. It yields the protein CASSEYRGRETQYF.

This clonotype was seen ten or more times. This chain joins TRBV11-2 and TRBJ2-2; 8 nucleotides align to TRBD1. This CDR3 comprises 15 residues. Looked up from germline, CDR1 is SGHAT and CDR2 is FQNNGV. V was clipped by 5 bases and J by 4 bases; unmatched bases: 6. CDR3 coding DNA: TGTGCCAGCAGCCTTGGGACAGGCGCCACCGGGGAGCTGTTTTTT. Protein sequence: CASSLGTGATGELFF.

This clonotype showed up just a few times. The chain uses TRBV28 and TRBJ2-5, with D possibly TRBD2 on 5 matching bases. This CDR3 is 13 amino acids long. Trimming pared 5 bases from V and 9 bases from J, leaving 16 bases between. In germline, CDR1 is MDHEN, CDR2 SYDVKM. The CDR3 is CASSAQLPRAQYF. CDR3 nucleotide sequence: TGTGCCAGCAGTGCGCAGCTCCCGCGGGCCCAGTACTTC.

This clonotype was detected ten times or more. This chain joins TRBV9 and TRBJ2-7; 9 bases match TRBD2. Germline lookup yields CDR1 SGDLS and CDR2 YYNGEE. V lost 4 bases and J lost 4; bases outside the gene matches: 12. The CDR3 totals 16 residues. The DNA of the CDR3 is TGTGCCAGCAGCCCCCAGCTAGCGGGATCGGTGTACGAGCAGTACTTC. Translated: CASSPQLAGSVYEQYF.